This T cell receptor (beta chain) emerged from a study of T cell responses to AZD1222 COVID-19 vaccine. Sequenced by immunoSEQ multiplex PCR; TCRdb stores in-frame clones only, minus some. The sample lists approximately 77,000 clones, 70% to 90% occurring once. For this clone: Its specificity is not known.

General study results and limits: A mostly white British donor set with more females was recruited, and clonal diversity was possibly underestimated.

The germline CDR1 and CDR2 sequences are SQVTM and ANQGSEA. The trim removed 5 bases at V and 3 bases at J, leaving 4 bases unmatched. This CDR3 has 14 amino acids. Second-dose schedules of about 4 or about 12 weeks were combined. The J gene is TRBJ2-1, the V gene TRBV29-1; the match to TRBD2 covers 10 bases. The sequenced sample was peripheral blood, obtained 28 days after the second AZD1222 dose. The TCR was taken from an adult who received the AZD1222 COVID-19 vaccine. The CDR3 sequence: CSVRAGGGYNEQFF. In DNA form, the CDR3 reads TGCAGCGTTCGAGCGGGAGGGGGCTACAATGAGCAGTTCTTC.